This T cell receptor (beta chain) comes out of a study of OX40 agonist ivuxolimab in advanced cancers. Between the trimmed V and J ends, which lost 6 bases and 5 bases, there was a span of 21 bases. Germline V gene lookup returns CDR1 SGHKS and CDR2 YYEKEE (reference sequence). The CDR3 runs 17 residues. The data were produced by immunoSEQ multiplex PCR, yet TCRdb's version contains in-frame clones alone and is incomplete. The sample contains just over 40,000 clones, more than 75% of which appear only once. Sampling of blood occurred at baseline, cycle 4 day 1, and cycle 7 day 1. The sequence was collected from an adult with an advanced solid tumor such as melanoma, head and neck, liver or kidney cancer. The rearrangement uses TRBV5-5 and TRBJ2-6; no firm D call. This specimen was CD4+ or CD8+ T cells sorted from blood, taken in a trial of the OX40 agonist ivuxolimab. The CDR3 DNA follows: TGTGCCAGCAAAGATCTTGTCGCACAAAGTCGGGCCAACGTCCTGACTTTC. This sequence encodes CASKDLVAQSRANVLTF.